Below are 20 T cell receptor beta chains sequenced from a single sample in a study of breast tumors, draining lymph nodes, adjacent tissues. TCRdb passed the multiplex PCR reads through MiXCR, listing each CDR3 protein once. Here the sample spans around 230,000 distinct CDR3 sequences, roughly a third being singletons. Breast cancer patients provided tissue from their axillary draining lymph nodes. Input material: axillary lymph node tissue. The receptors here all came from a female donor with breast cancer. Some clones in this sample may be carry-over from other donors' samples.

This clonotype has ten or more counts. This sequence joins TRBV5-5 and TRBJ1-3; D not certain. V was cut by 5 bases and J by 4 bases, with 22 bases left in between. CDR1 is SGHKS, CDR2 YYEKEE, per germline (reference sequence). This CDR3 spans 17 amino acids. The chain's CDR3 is CASSRASLRTPGNTIYF. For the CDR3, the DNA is TGTGCCAGCAGTCGGGCCAGTCTCAGAACGCCCGGAAACACCATATATTTT.

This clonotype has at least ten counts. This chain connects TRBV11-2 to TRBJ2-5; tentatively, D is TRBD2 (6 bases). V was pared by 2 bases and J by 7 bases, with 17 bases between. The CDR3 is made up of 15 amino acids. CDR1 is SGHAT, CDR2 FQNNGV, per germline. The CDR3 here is CASSLTAGMDGTQYF. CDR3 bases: TGTGCCAGCAGCTTAACAGCGGGTATGGATGGGACCCAGTACTTC.

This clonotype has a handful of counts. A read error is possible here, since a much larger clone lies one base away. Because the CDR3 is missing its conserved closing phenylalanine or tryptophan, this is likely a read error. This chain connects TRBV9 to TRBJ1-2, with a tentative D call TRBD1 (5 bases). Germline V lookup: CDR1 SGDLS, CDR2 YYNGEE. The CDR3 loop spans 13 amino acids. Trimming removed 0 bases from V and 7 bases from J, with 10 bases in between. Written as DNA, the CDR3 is TGTGCCAGCAGCGTAGGGGCAGGGAGTGGCTACACCTCC. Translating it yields CASSVGAGSGYTS.

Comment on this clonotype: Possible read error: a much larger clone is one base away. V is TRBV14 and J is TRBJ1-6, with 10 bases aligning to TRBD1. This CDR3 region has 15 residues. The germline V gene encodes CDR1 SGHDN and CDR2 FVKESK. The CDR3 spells CASSQEGTGESPPHF. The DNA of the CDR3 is TGTGCCAGCAGCCAAGAAGGGACAGGGGAATCACCCCCCCACTTT.

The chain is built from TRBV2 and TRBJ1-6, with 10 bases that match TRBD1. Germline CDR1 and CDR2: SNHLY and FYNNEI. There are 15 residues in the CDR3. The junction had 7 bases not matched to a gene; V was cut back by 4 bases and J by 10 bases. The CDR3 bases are TGTGCCAGCAGTGCCGGACAGGGGGAAGGATCACCCCTCCACTTT. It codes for CASSAGQGEGSPLHF.

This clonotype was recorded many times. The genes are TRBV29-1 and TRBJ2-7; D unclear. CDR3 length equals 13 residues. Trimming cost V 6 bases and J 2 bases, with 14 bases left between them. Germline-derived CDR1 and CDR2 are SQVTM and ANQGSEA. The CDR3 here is CSVVILGTYEQYF. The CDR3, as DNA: TGCAGCGTAGTAATTCTTGGGACCTACGAGCAGTACTTC.

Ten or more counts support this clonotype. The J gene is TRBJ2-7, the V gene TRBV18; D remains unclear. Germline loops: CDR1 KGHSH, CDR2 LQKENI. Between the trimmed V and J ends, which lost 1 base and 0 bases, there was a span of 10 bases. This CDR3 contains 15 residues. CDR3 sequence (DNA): TGTGCCAGCTCACCACAGGCAGGTAGCTCCTACGAGCAGTACTTC. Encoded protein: CASSPQAGSSYEQYF.

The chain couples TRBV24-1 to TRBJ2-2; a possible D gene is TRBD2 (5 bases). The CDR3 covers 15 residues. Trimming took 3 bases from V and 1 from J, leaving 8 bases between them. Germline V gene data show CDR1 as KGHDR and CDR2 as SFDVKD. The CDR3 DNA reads TGTGCCACCAGTGATCGGACTGAGAACACCGGGGAGCTGTTTTTT. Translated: CATSDRTENTGELFF.

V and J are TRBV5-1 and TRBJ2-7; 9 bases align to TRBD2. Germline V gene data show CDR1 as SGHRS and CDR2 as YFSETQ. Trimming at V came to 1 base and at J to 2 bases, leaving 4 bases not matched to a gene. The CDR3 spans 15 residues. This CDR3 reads CASSLSSGDTYEQYF. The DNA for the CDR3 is TGCGCCAGCAGCTTGTCTAGCGGGGACACCTACGAGCAGTACTTC.

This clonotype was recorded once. The CDR3 sequence: CASSPRLAGVDEQFF. CDR3 DNA sequence: TGTGCCAGCAGCCCAAGACTAGCGGGAGTGGATGAGCAGTTCTTC. The rearrangement joins TRBV11-3 to TRBJ2-1, with 12 nucleotides matching TRBD2. The CDR3 consists of 15 residues. V trimming: 5 bases; J trimming: 8 bases; junction bases outside the gene matches: 7. The germline CDR1 and CDR2 sequences are SGHNT and YENEEA.

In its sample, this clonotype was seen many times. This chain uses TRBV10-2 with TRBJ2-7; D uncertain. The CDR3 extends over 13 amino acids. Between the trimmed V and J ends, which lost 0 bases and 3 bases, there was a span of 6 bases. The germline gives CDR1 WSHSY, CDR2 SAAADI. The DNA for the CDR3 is TGCGCCAGCAGTGAGTCGAGTAGCTACGAGCAGTACTTC. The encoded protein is CASSESSSYEQYF.

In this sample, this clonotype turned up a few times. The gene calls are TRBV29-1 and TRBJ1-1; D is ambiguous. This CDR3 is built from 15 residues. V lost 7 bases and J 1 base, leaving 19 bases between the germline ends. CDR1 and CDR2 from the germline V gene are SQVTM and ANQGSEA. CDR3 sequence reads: CSGRAGNQRNTEAFF. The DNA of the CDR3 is TGCAGCGGACGGGCCGGAAACCAAAGGAACACTGAAGCTTTCTTT.

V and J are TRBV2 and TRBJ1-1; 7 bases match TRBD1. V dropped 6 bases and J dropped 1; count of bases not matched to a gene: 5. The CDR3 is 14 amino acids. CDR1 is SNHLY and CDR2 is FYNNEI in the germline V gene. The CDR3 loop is CASRPGQRNTEAFF. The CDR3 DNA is TGTGCCAGCAGACCGGGACAGAGGAACACTGAAGCTTTCTTT.

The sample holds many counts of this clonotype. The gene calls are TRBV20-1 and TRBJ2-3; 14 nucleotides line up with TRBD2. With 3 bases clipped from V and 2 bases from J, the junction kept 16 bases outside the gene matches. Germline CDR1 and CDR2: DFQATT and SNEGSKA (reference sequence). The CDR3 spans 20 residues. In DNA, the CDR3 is TGCAGTGCTAGGTCCCCGGGACTAGCGGGAGTAGGGGGCCCCACAGATACGCAGTATTTT. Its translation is CSARSPGLAGVGGPTDTQYF.

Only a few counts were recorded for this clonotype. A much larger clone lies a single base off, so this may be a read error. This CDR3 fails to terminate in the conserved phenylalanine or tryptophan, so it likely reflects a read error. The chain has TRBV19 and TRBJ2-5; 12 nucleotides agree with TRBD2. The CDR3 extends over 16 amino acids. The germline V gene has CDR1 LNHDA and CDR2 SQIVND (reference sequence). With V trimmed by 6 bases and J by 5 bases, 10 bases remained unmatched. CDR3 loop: CASSRTSGALGETQYS. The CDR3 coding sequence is TGTGCCAGTAGCCGGACTAGCGGGGCCTTAGGGGAGACCCAGTACTCC.

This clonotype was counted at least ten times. CDR3 region: CASCEDSRANYGYTF. DNA of the CDR3: TGTGCCAGCTGTGAGGACAGTCGAGCTAACTATGGCTACACCTTC. J is TRBJ1-2 and V is TRBV19; TRBD1 is a possible D gene (6 bases). V lost 9 bases and J lost 0, with 17 bases in between. The CDR3 runs 15 residues. Germline V lookup: CDR1 LNHDA, CDR2 SQIVND (reference sequence).

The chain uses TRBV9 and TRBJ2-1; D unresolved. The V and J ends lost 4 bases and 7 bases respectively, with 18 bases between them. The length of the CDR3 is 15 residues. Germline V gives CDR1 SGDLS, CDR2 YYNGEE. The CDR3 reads CASSQDSWRTNEQFF. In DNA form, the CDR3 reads TGTGCCAGCAGCCAAGATAGCTGGAGAACTAATGAGCAGTTCTTC. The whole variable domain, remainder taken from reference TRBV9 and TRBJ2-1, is DSGVTQTPKHLITATGQRVTLRCSPRSGDLSVYWYQQSLDQGLQFLIQYYNGEERAKGNILERFSAQQFPDLHSELNLSSLELGDSALYFCASSQDSWRTNEQFFGPGTRLTVL.

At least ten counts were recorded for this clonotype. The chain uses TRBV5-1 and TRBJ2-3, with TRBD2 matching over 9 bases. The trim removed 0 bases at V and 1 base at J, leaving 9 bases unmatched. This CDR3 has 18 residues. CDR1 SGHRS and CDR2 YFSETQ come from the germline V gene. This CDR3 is CASSLVAGAPARTDTQYF. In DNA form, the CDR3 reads TGCGCCAGCAGCTTGGTAGCGGGGGCCCCGGCCCGCACAGATACGCAGTATTTT.

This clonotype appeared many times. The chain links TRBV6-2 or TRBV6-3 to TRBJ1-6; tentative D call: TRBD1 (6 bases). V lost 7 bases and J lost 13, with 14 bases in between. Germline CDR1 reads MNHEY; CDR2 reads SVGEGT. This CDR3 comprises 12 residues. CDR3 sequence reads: CASNLQGTPLHF. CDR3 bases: TGTGCCAGCAACCTACAGGGCACGCCCCTCCACTTT.

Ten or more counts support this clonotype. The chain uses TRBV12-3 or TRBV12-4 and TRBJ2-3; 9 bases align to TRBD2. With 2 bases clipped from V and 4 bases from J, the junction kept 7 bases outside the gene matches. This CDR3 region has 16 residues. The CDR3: CASSLYGSGRADTQYF. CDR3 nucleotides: TGTGCCAGCAGTTTATATGGTAGCGGGAGAGCAGATACGCAGTATTTT.